This TCR beta chain comes out of a study of metastatic and nonmetastatic thyroid tumors. Study background: Samples came from malignant and benign thyroid patients, and repertoires were compared across blood and tumor or nodule tissue. Study observations and caveats: According to reports, the diversity of TCR beta was significantly higher in malignant thyroid tumors than in benign nodules, and this held in both blood and tumor samples.

The sample holds a few counts of this clone. The target antigen is unknown. TCRdb re-called the PCR reads via MiXCR. This table has about 19,000 clones, around 38% appearing once. Before thyroid surgery, none of the patients had received any treatment. Germline V lookup: CDR1 MNHNS, CDR2 SASEGT. The CDR3 spans 18 residues. The germline V and J ends were trimmed by 2 bases and 0 bases, with 18 bases remaining between them. Sequencing was performed on tumor tissue. This TCR was recovered from a female donor with papillary thyroid cancer or a benign thyroid nodule (not recorded which). Some clones in this sample may be carry-over from other donors' samples. This chain links TRBV6-1 with TRBJ2-3, with D perhaps TRBD2 (6 bases). The chain's CDR3 is CASSESQVLASSTDTQYF. For the CDR3, the DNA is TGTGCCAGCAGTGAATCCCAGGTGCTAGCGTCTAGCACAGATACGCAGTATTTT.